Each of the 17 T cell receptor beta chains below was sequenced from the same sample in a study of glioma-infiltrating T cells (dated by TCRdb to the mid-2010s). TCRdb records Illumina MiSeq as the sequencer. The iRepertoire nested amplicon-rescue multiplex PCR (arm-PCR) platform was used to amplify TCR alpha and beta CDR3 regions from RNA. Through fastp at Q25 and MiXCR, TCRdb rebuilt clones from the public reads, retaining in-frame beta chains. Each entry merges the rows of one CDR3 protein and shows their most common DNA and genes. This sample has some 160,000 distinct CDR3 sequences in its table, and over 40% of those were observed once. The ten most abundant clones make up 5.2% of the sample. The specimen sequenced was glioma tissue, nonneoplastic brain tissue, or PBMCs (not recorded which). Source of these receptors: a human donor with low-grade glioma or glioblastoma, undergoing nonglioma brain surgery, or in good health (not recorded which).

The chain employs TRBV15 and TRBJ1-2, with D uncertain. The V end lost 3 bases, the J end lost 3 bases, and 11 bases lay between the germline ends. This CDR3 is built from 14 residues. Germline assignment: CDR1 LNHNV and CDR2 YYDKDF (reference sequence). The DNA of the CDR3 is TGTGCCACCAGCAGGAATCCCGGGGACTATGGCTACACCTTC. Translation gives CATSRNPGDYGYTF.

This clonotype was seen at least ten times. CDR3 loop: CASIDGTRYEQYF. For the CDR3, the DNA is TGTGCCAGCATCGATGGGACCCGCTACGAGCAGTACTTC. This chain links TRBV28 with TRBJ2-7, with D tentatively TRBD1 or TRBD2 (5 bases each). The CDR3 has 13 amino acids. CDR1 is MDHEN and CDR2 is SYDVKM in the germline V gene. V gave up 7 bases and J gave up 3 bases, with 13 bases separating them.

This clonotype was observed once. One junction end does not reproduce the germline sequence, and a read error may be involved. The chain uses TRBV20-1 and TRBJ1-5, with D hard to call. Looked up from germline, CDR1 is DFQATT and CDR2 is SNEGSKA (reference sequence). The CDR3 covers 15 residues. CDR3 sequence: CSARKPGLSNQTHHF. The CDR3 nucleotides read TGCAGTGCTAGAAAGCCGGGTCTGAGCAATCAGACCCACCATTTT.

Note on this clonotype: A read error may explain this, as a much larger clone is one base away. The chain links TRBV20-1 to TRBJ2-3; D remains unclear. The CDR3 is 19 amino acids. Germline CDR1 and CDR2: DFQATT and SNEGSKA (reference sequence). V gave up 6 bases and J gave up 0 bases, with 28 bases separating them. The CDR3 reads CSADLPGWATASSTDTQYF. The CDR3 DNA reads as TGCAGTGCCGACCTACCAGGCTGGGCTACTGCATCTAGCACAGATACGCAGTATTTT.

In the case of this clonotype: A much larger clone differs from this one at a single base, so this may be a read error. The chain joins TRBV28 to TRBJ1-6, with a possible D match to TRBD1 (6 bases). Trimming took off 10 bases at V and 3 bases at J, with 13 bases between the two ends. The CDR3 length is 14 residues. Per the germline V gene, CDR1 is MDHEN and CDR2 is SYDVKM. The CDR3 spells CAIRVDSYNSPLHF. CDR3 sequence (DNA): TGTGCCATCAGAGTGGACAGCTATAATTCACCCCTCCACTTT.

The sample holds a few counts of this clonotype. The CDR3 loop is CASSTISPTWREGPWAQVTQYF. Here the CDR3 DNA reads TGTGCCAGCAGTACCATATCCCCAACGTGGCGGGAGGGCCCCTGGGCACAGGTTACGCAGTATTTT. This chain connects TRBV28 to TRBJ2-3, with 9 positions matching TRBD2. The CDR3 length is 22 residues. Unmatched junction bases numbered 32, after V lost 5 bases and J lost 8 bases. Germline V CDR1 and CDR2: MDHEN, SYDVKM.

A note on this clonotype: The junction departs from the called germline gene at one end, perhaps through a read error. V and J are TRBV6-2 or TRBV6-3 and TRBJ2-5; D perhaps matches TRBD1 (5 bases). The CDR3 consists of 14 residues. Germline V gene lookup returns CDR1 MNHEY and CDR2 SVGEGT. This chain's CDR3 is CASSGDQGFETKYF. The CDR3 DNA follows: TGTGCCAGCAGTGGGGATCAGGGATTTGAGACCAAGTACTTC.

V and J are TRBV4-2 and TRBJ2-1, with 8 bases lining up with TRBD1. The CDR3 has 16 amino acids. V dropped 2 bases and J dropped 6; count of bases not matched to a gene: 9. CDR1 is LGHNA, CDR2 YNFKEQ, per germline. The CDR3 bases are TGTGCCAGCAGCCAATCATTAGGGACAGGCCGCAATGAGCAGTTCTTC. Protein sequence: CASSQSLGTGRNEQFF.

Worth noting for this clonotype: The junction shows a germline mismatch at one end, possibly a read error. V and J are TRBV20-1 and TRBJ2-3; 9 nucleotides match TRBD2. Germline V gives CDR1 DFQATT, CDR2 SNEGSKA (reference sequence). The CDR3 length is 17 residues. This chain's CDR3 is CGAQGLAGPIRTDTQYF. In DNA, the CDR3 is TGCGGTGCCCAGGGCCTAGCGGGGCCTATTAGAACAGATACGCAGTATTTT.

This sequence joins TRBV3-1 and TRBJ2-1; 10 nucleotides line up with TRBD2. CDR1 LGHDT and CDR2 YNNKEL come from the germline V gene (reference sequence). This CDR3 region has 15 residues. V shed 4 bases, J shed 6 bases, and the junction held 6 bases outside the gene matches. The CDR3, as DNA: TGTGCCAGCAGCCCTAGGACTAGCGGTATCAATGAGCAGTTCTTC. Translating it yields CASSPRTSGINEQFF.

This clonotype was seen a few times. The chain couples TRBV3-1 to TRBJ2-5; D ambiguous. Germline V lookup: CDR1 LGHDT, CDR2 YNNKEL (reference sequence). Trimming cost V 0 bases and J 5 bases, with 13 bases left between them. The CDR3 extends over 15 amino acids. CDR3 sequence: CASSQESARWETQYF. In nucleotides, the CDR3 is TGTGCCAGCAGCCAAGAATCCGCTAGGTGGGAGACCCAGTACTTC.

This clonotype was counted a few times. This chain links TRBV3-1 with TRBJ2-5; D ambiguous. V was trimmed by 0 bases and J by 9 bases, leaving 5 bases between them. CDR1 is LGHDT, CDR2 YNNKEL, per germline (reference sequence). This CDR3 contains 11 residues. The CDR3 DNA reads as TGTGCCAGCAGCCAAGAGTTGGCCCAGTACTTC. It is translated as CASSQELAQYF.

This clonotype has a count of ten or more. The V call is TRBV20-1, the J call TRBJ1-6, with TRBD1 as a possible D gene (6 bases). The germline gives CDR1 DFQATT, CDR2 SNEGSKA (reference sequence). The CDR3 has 14 amino acids. V lost 1 base and J 6 bases, leaving 10 bases between the germline ends. CDR3 sequence reads: CSARAGGPNSPLHF. Here the CDR3 DNA reads TGCAGTGCTAGAGCGGGGGGCCCTAATTCACCCCTCCACTTT.

V is TRBV3-1 and J is TRBJ2-3; a possible D gene is TRBD1 (6 bases). The germline V gene has CDR1 LGHDT and CDR2 YNNKEL (reference sequence). V was cut by 4 bases and J by 2 bases, with 10 bases left in between. The CDR3 sequence is 14 residues long. In DNA form, the CDR3 reads TGTGCCAGCAGCCTGGACAGAACCACAGATACGCAGTATTTT. Translated, it gives CASSLDRTTDTQYF.

Points on this clonotype: This may stem from a read error, because a much larger clone lies one nucleotide away. This chain connects TRBV10-3 to TRBJ2-7, with TRBD2 identical over 12 bases. The germline CDR1 and CDR2 sequences are ENHRY and SYGVKD. V trimming: 11 bases; J trimming: 7 bases; junction bases outside the gene matches: 15. The CDR3 is 15 residues long. CDR3 sequence reads: CAVLTSGSRAGEQYF. In nucleotides, the CDR3 is TGTGCCGTCCTGACTAGCGGGAGTAGGGCGGGTGAGCAGTACTTC.

Concerning this clonotype itself: A much larger clone differs from this one at a single base, so this may be a read error. The chain recombines TRBV20-1 with TRBJ2-1, with 10 bases matching TRBD2. The germline CDR1 and CDR2 sequences are DFQATT and SNEGSKA (reference sequence). With V trimmed by 3 bases and J by 2 bases, 7 bases remained unmatched. This CDR3 comprises 16 residues. For the CDR3, the DNA is TGCAGTGCTAGTACAAGCGGGAGGGTCACCTACAATGAGCAGTTCTTC. Residues: CSASTSGRVTYNEQFF.

This clonotype was observed a single time. This may stem from a read error, because a much larger clone lies one nucleotide away. The chain combines TRBV2 with TRBJ1-1; D gene ambiguous. V was pared by 9 bases and J by 8 bases, with 16 bases between. Germline CDR1 reads SNHLY; CDR2 reads FYNNEI. The CDR3 sequence is 12 residues long. CDR3 nucleotide sequence: TGTGCCAGAAGACGACTGACGGGAGAAGCTTTCTTT. Protein product: CARRRLTGEAFF.